Below are 3 T cell receptor beta chains sequenced from a single sample in a study of Graves' ophthalmopathy and Graves' hyperthyroidism. From RNA, the CDR3 regions of TCR beta chains were amplified and sequenced. Second-round multiplex PCR came after first-round RT-PCR with HTBI primers. Via MiXCR, TCRdb re-called the multiplex PCR reads, giving one row per CDR3 protein. The sample gives approximately 410,000 distinct CDR3 sequences, 15% of which show up once; roughly 7% is in the top ten. The sequenced sample consisted of peripheral blood. These TCRs come from a woman under 30 with stable Graves' hyperthyroidism.

This clonotype was observed many times. V gene TRBV6-5 combines with J gene TRBJ2-7; 8 bases match TRBD1. The CDR3 length is 16 residues. With 4 bases clipped from V and 6 bases from J, the junction kept 14 bases outside the gene matches. Germline values: CDR1 MNHEY, CDR2 SVGAGI. CDR3 in amino acids: CASSLNPGQGIGEQYF. CDR3 in DNA: TGTGCCAGCAGTTTGAACCCAGGACAGGGTATTGGCGAGCAGTACTTC.

DNA for the CDR3: TGTGCCACCAGTGATTTGGGACTAGCGGGGGGATACACCGGGGAGCTGTTTTTT. This codes for CATSDLGLAGGYTGELFF. This chain uses TRBV24-1 with TRBJ2-2; 14 bases are a match to TRBD2. Per the germline V gene, CDR1 is KGHDR and CDR2 is SFDVKD. J gave up 3 bases and V 0 bases, and 2 bases lay outside the gene matches. This CDR3 spans 18 amino acids.

V usage is TRBV6-8 and J usage is TRBJ2-7; TRBD2 matches at 9 bases. Per the germline V gene, CDR1 is MNHGY and CDR2 is SAAAGT. There are 15 residues in the CDR3. The junction had 7 bases not matched to a gene; V was cut back by 5 bases and J by 2 bases. The CDR3 here is CASSVTSGAAYEQYF. The CDR3 DNA sequence: TGTGCCAGCAGTGTGACTAGCGGAGCGGCCTACGAGCAGTACTTC.